This paragraph reports one T cell receptor beta chain. This sample stems from a study of blood T cell repertoires in COVID-19. Across the study: Sites across the United States, Italy and Spain contributed samples from acute and convalescent COVID-19.

Only in-frame clones appear in the TCRdb table, and some are missing; sequencing was by immunoSEQ multiplex PCR. This sample yields around 200,000 clones, of which 90% are seen a single time; less than 0.7% belongs to the top ten. This CDR3 comprises 14 residues. V lost 5 bases to trimming and J lost 1 base, with 12 bases between them. Germline V lookup: CDR1 SGHNT, CDR2 YYREEE (reference sequence). This TCR came from a man aged 50 or older with acute or convalescent COVID-19. This chain joins TRBV5-4 and TRBJ1-1; tentative D call: TRBD1 (5 bases). Input material: peripheral blood. Here the CDR3 DNA reads TGTGCCAGCAGGAATGGACAATCGAACACTGAAGCTTTCTTT. It is translated as CASRNGQSNTEAFF.